The rows below give T cell receptor beta chains drawn from one sample of a study of cytomegalovirus exposure and HLA in healthy donors. Repertoires were generated with immunoSEQ multiplex PCR, while TCRdb's copy carries only in-frame clones and drops some. The table records fewer than 140,000 clones, about 71% of them present only once. Sequenced sample: PBMCs. The receptors stem from a boy younger than 18 in good health and CMV-seronegative. Each CDR3 is given with its conserved first and last residue. Each record gives: V gene, clone size, D gene, J gene, CDR3 protein, CDR3 DNA. The D gene is left open where the match is weak. Clone size is stated in some rows and not others, as once, few, many or a class when expanded.

v_call: TRBV27
clone_size: NA
d_call: NA
j_call: TRBJ1-4
cdr3_aa: CASSLQGYEKLFF
cdr3_nt: TGTGCCAGCAGTTTACAGGGCTATGAAAAACTGTTTTTT

v_call: TRBV18
clone_size: few
d_call: TRBD1
j_call: TRBJ1-6
cdr3_aa: CASSPTGVDNSPLHF
cdr3_nt: TGTGCCAGCTCACCAACAGGGGTAGATAATTCACCCCTCCACTTT

v_call: TRBV15
clone_size: NA
d_call: NA
j_call: TRBJ2-3
cdr3_aa: CATSRAERRGTDTQYF
cdr3_nt: TGTGCCACCAGCAGAGCCGAGCGGAGGGGCACAGATACGCAGTATTTT

v_call: TRBV30
clone_size: NA
d_call: NA
j_call: TRBJ2-7
cdr3_aa: CAWRATGVGEQYF
cdr3_nt: TGTGCCTGGAGAGCGACCGGGGTAGGGGAGCAGTACTTC

v_call: TRBV2
clone_size: once
d_call: NA
j_call: TRBJ1-5
cdr3_aa: CASSEVVRGEQPQHF
cdr3_nt: TGTGCCAGCAGTGAAGTCGTCAGAGGAGAACAGCCCCAGCATTTT

v_call: TRBV7-9
clone_size: NA
d_call: TRBD1
j_call: TRBJ2-6
cdr3_aa: CASSLKQGANSGANVLTF
cdr3_nt: TGTGCCAGCAGTCTTAAGCAGGGGGCCAACTCTGGGGCCAACGTCCTGACTTTC

v_call: TRBV7-2
clone_size: NA
d_call: NA
j_call: TRBJ1-1
cdr3_aa: CASSLGPTRNTEAFF
cdr3_nt: TGTGCCAGCAGCTTAGGTCCGACAAGGAACACTGAAGCTTTCTTT

v_call: TRBV10-3
clone_size: NA
d_call: NA
j_call: TRBJ1-1
cdr3_aa: CAISAGGRMNTEAFF
cdr3_nt: TGTGCCATCAGTGCTGGAGGCAGAATGAACACTGAAGCTTTCTTT

v_call: TRBV6-1
clone_size: NA
d_call: NA
j_call: TRBJ2-7
cdr3_aa: CASSEALGTYEQYF
cdr3_nt: TGTGCCAGCAGTGAAGCGCTCGGTACCTACGAGCAGTACTTC

v_call: TRBV9
clone_size: NA
d_call: NA
j_call: TRBJ1-1
cdr3_aa: CASSGQNTEAFF
cdr3_nt: TGTGCCAGCAGCGGACAGAACACTGAAGCTTTCTTT

v_call: TRBV30
clone_size: few
d_call: TRBD1
j_call: TRBJ1-5
cdr3_aa: CAWATGDNQPQHF
cdr3_nt: TGTGCCTGGGCTACAGGGGACAATCAGCCCCAGCATTTT

v_call: TRBV2
clone_size: NA
d_call: NA
j_call: TRBJ1-5
cdr3_aa: CASRDRGTAQPQHF
cdr3_nt: TGTGCCAGCAGGGATAGGGGGACGGCTCAGCCCCAGCATTTT

v_call: TRBV7-3
clone_size: NA
d_call: TRBD1
j_call: TRBJ1-2
cdr3_aa: CASSLSGTGIYGYTF
cdr3_nt: TGTGCCAGCAGCTTATCCGGGACAGGGATCTATGGCTACACCTTC

v_call: TRBV19
clone_size: NA
d_call: NA
j_call: TRBJ1-2
cdr3_aa: CASSTGLSGYTF
cdr3_nt: TGTGCCAGTAGTACAGGGTTGTCCGGCTACACCTTC

v_call: TRBV5-1
clone_size: NA
d_call: NA
j_call: TRBJ1-4
cdr3_aa: CASSFGSEKLFF
cdr3_nt: TGCGCCAGCAGCTTTGGGAGCGAAAAACTGTTTTTT

v_call: TRBV27
clone_size: NA
d_call: TRBD1
j_call: TRBJ1-4
cdr3_aa: CASSQAELRGRREKLFF
cdr3_nt: TGTGCCAGCAGCCAAGCGGAATTGAGGGGGCGGAGGGAAAAACTGTTTTTT

v_call: TRBV11-2
clone_size: NA
d_call: NA
j_call: TRBJ1-5
cdr3_aa: CASSLTDNQPQHF
cdr3_nt: TGTGCCAGCAGCTTAACAGACAATCAGCCCCAGCATTTT

v_call: TRBV6-5
clone_size: NA
d_call: TRBD1
j_call: TRBJ1-2
cdr3_aa: CASSYSWDSYGYTF
cdr3_nt: TGTGCCAGCAGTTACTCTTGGGACAGCTATGGCTACACCTTC

v_call: TRBV5-1
clone_size: NA
d_call: NA
j_call: TRBJ1-4
cdr3_aa: CASSCDPEDSTEKLFF
cdr3_nt: TGCGCCAGCAGCTGTGATCCGGAGGACAGCACTGAAAAACTGTTTTTT

v_call: TRBV6-5
clone_size: few
d_call: NA
j_call: TRBJ1-5
cdr3_aa: CASSRDKGGNQPQHF
cdr3_nt: TGTGCCAGCAGCCGAGACAAGGGGGGGAATCAGCCCCAGCATTTT

v_call: TRBV7-8
clone_size: NA
d_call: TRBD2
j_call: TRBJ2-3
cdr3_aa: CASSPGLADTDTQYF
cdr3_nt: TGTGCCAGCAGCCCGGGACTAGCGGACACAGATACGCAGTATTTT

v_call: TRBV30
clone_size: NA
d_call: NA
j_call: TRBJ1-2
cdr3_aa: CACPQVGYGYTF
cdr3_nt: TGTGCCTGCCCACAGGTGGGATATGGCTACACCTTC

v_call: TRBV4-3
clone_size: NA
d_call: NA
j_call: TRBJ1-5
cdr3_aa: CASSQDWQALVGQPQHF
cdr3_nt: TGCGCCAGCAGCCAAGATTGGCAGGCGCTGGTAGGTCAGCCCCAGCATTTT

v_call: TRBV23-1
clone_size: NA
d_call: NA
j_call: TRBJ1-3
cdr3_aa: CASSQSLGFGNTGNTIYF
cdr3_nt: TGCGCCAGCAGTCAATCGTTAGGTTTCGGGAACACCGGAAACACCATATATTTT

v_call: TRBV7-6
clone_size: few
d_call: TRBD2
j_call: TRBJ2-7
cdr3_aa: CASSLLAGGRGEQYF
cdr3_nt: TGTGCCAGCAGCTTACTAGCGGGGGGGCGGGGCGAGCAGTACTTC

v_call: TRBV7-9
clone_size: NA
d_call: TRBD1
j_call: TRBJ1-5
cdr3_aa: CASSLDAGQGFNQPQHF
cdr3_nt: TGTGCCAGCAGCTTAGATGCGGGACAGGGGTTCAATCAGCCCCAGCATTTT

v_call: TRBV9
clone_size: NA
d_call: TRBD1
j_call: TRBJ1-2
cdr3_aa: CASSGRDRGVSGYTF
cdr3_nt: TGTGCCAGCAGCGGCCGGGACAGGGGGGTTTCTGGCTACACCTTC

v_call: TRBV5-5
clone_size: NA
d_call: NA
j_call: TRBJ1-5
cdr3_aa: CASSGGYSNQPQHF
cdr3_nt: TGTGCCAGCAGCGGGGGGTATAGCAATCAGCCCCAGCATTTT

v_call: TRBV7-2
clone_size: NA
d_call: TRBD1
j_call: TRBJ1-5
cdr3_aa: CASSPDREQPQHF
cdr3_nt: TGTGCCAGCAGCCCGGACAGGGAACAGCCCCAGCATTTT

v_call: TRBV29-1
clone_size: NA
d_call: NA
j_call: TRBJ2-5
cdr3_aa: CSFPGVQETQYF
cdr3_nt: TGCAGCTTTCCAGGGGTCCAGGAGACCCAGTACTTC

v_call: TRBV10-3
clone_size: NA
d_call: NA
j_call: TRBJ2-5
cdr3_aa: CAISVVEGPGVETQYF
cdr3_nt: TGTGCCATCAGTGTAGTTGAGGGCCCAGGTGTAGAGACCCAGTACTTC

v_call: TRBV5-1
clone_size: NA
d_call: TRBD1
j_call: TRBJ1-1
cdr3_aa: CASSTTGEYTEAFF
cdr3_nt: TGCGCCAGCAGCACAACAGGGGAGTACACTGAAGCTTTCTTT

v_call: TRBV5-1
clone_size: NA
d_call: TRBD2
j_call: TRBJ2-1
cdr3_aa: CASSSPRTSGRGSYNEQFF
cdr3_nt: TGCGCCAGCAGCTCGCCCCGGACTAGCGGGAGGGGATCCTACAATGAGCAGTTCTTC

v_call: TRBV5-6
clone_size: NA
d_call: NA
j_call: TRBJ1-2
cdr3_aa: CASSPLGGDYLTTVGYTF
cdr3_nt: TGTGCCAGCAGCCCGCTCGGAGGGGACTACCTAACCACGGTTGGCTACACCTTC

v_call: TRBV9
clone_size: NA
d_call: NA
j_call: TRBJ1-5
cdr3_aa: CASSVQGNQPQHF
cdr3_nt: TGTGCCAGCAGCGTACAGGGGAATCAGCCCCAGCATTTT

v_call: TRBV6-6
clone_size: NA
d_call: NA
j_call: TRBJ1-5
cdr3_aa: CASALGSQPQHF
cdr3_nt: TGTGCCAGCGCGCTGGGGAGCCAGCCCCAGCATTTT

v_call: TRBV9
clone_size: NA
d_call: TRBD1
j_call: TRBJ2-1
cdr3_aa: CASSVGGTGYYNEQFF
cdr3_nt: TGTGCCAGCAGCGTAGGCGGGACAGGGTACTACAATGAGCAGTTCTTC

v_call: TRBV5-1
clone_size: NA
d_call: TRBD1
j_call: TRBJ2-7
cdr3_aa: CASSGTGDLYEQYF
cdr3_nt: TGCGCCAGCAGCGGGACAGGGGACCTTTACGAGCAGTACTTC

v_call: TRBV9
clone_size: NA
d_call: TRBD2
j_call: TRBJ2-3
cdr3_aa: CASSVFSGRAIADTQYF
cdr3_nt: TGTGCCAGCAGCGTGTTTAGCGGGAGGGCGATCGCAGATACGCAGTATTTT

v_call: TRBV13
clone_size: NA
d_call: NA
j_call: TRBJ1-3
cdr3_aa: CASSALWRVSSGNTIYF
cdr3_nt: TGTGCCAGCAGCGCCTTATGGCGGGTAAGCTCTGGAAACACCATATATTTT

v_call: TRBV6-1
clone_size: NA
d_call: TRBD1
j_call: TRBJ2-3
cdr3_aa: CASSGGTAQTDTQYF
cdr3_nt: TGTGCCAGCAGTGGAGGGACAGCTCAAACAGATACGCAGTATTTT

v_call: TRBV10-3
clone_size: few
d_call: TRBD1
j_call: TRBJ1-5
cdr3_aa: CASQGADNQPQHF
cdr3_nt: TGTGCCTCCCAGGGGGCGGATAATCAGCCCCAGCATTTT

v_call: TRBV13
clone_size: NA
d_call: TRBD1
j_call: TRBJ2-7
cdr3_aa: CASSPTDRDEQYF
cdr3_nt: TGTGCCAGCAGCCCGACGGACAGGGACGAGCAGTACTTC

v_call: TRBV5-1
clone_size: NA
d_call: NA
j_call: TRBJ1-3
cdr3_aa: CASSLGGGHGNTIYF
cdr3_nt: TGCGCCAGCAGCCTTGGCGGGGGGCACGGAAACACCATATATTTT